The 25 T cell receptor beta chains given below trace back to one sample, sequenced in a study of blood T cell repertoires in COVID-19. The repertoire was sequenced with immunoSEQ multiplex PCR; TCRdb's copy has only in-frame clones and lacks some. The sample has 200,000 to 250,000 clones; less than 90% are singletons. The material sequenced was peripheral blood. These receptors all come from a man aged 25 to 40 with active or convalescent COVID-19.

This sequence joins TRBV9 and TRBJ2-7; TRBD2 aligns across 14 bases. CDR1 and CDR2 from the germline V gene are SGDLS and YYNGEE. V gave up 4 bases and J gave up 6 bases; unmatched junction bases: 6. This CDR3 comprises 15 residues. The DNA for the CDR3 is TGTGCCAGCAGCCCAGTGGGACTAGCGGGAGCCGAGCAGTACTTC. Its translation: CASSPVGLAGAEQYF.

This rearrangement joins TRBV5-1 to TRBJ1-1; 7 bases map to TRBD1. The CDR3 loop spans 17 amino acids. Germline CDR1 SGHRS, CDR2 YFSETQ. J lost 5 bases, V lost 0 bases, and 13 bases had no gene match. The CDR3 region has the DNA TGCGCCAGCAGCTTGGAGGGGCACCGACAGGGAGCGACTGAAGCTTTCTTT. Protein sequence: CASSLEGHRQGATEAFF.

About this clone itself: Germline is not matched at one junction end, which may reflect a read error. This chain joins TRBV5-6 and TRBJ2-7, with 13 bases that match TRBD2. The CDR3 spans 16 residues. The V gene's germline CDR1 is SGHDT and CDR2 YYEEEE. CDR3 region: CASRLGLAGIIYEQYF. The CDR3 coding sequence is TGTGCCAGCAGGTTGGGACTAGCGGGAATAATCTACGAGCAGTACTTC.

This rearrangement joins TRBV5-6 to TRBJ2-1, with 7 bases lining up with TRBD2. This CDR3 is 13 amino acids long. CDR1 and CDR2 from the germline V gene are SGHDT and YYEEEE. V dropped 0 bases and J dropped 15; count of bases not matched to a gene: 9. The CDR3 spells CASSLARAGVGFF. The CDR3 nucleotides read TGTGCCAGCAGCTTGGCCCGGGCGGGAGTAGGGTTCTTC.

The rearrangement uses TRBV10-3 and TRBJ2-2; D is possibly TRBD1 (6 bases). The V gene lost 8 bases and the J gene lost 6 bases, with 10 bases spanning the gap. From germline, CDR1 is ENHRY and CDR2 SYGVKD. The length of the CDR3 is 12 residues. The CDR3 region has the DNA TGTGCCATCCACAGGGATGCCGGGGAGCTGTTTTTT. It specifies CAIHRDAGELFF.

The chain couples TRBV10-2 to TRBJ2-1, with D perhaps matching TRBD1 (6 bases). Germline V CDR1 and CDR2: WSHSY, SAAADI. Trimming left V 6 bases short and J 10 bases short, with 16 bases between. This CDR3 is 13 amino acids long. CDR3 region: CASRALGGPEQFF. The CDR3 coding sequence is TGCGCCAGCAGAGCTTTAGGGGGACCGGAGCAGTTCTTC.

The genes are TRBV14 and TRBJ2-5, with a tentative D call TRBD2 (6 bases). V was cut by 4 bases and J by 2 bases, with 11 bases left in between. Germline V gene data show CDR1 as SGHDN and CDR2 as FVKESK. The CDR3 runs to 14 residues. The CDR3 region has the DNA TGTGCCAGCAGCCTCGGGGGAGGACAAGAGACCCAGTACTTC. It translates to CASSLGGGQETQYF.

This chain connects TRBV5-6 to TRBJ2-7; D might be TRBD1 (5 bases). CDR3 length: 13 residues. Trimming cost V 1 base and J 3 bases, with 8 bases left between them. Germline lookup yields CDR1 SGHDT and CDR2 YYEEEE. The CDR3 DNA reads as TGTGCCAGCAGCTTGCAGGGAAACTACGAGCAGTACTTC. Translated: CASSLQGNYEQYF.

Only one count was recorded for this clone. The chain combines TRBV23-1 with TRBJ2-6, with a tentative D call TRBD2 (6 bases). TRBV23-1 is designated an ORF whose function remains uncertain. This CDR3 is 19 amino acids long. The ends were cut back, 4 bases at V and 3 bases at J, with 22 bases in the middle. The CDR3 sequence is CASSPRTGVGPDGANVLTF. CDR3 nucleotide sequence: TGCGCCAGCAGTCCAAGGACGGGAGTGGGCCCAGATGGGGCCAACGTCCTGACTTTC.

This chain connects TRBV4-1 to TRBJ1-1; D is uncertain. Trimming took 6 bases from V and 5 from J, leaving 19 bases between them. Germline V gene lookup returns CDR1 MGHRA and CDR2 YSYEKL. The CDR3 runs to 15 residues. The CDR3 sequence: CASSSRGSLGTEAFF. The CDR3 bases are TGCGCCAGCAGTTCCCGAGGGAGTCTGGGAACTGAAGCTTTCTTT.

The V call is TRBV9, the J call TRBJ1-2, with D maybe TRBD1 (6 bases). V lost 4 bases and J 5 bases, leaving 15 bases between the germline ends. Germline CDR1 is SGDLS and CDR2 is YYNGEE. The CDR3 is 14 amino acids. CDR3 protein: CASSSRGGVYGYTF. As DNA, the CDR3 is TGTGCCAGCAGCTCGAGAGGGGGGGTTTATGGCTACACCTTC. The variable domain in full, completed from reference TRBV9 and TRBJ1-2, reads DSGVTQTPKHLITATGQRVTLRCSPRSGDLSVYWYQQSLDQGLQFLIQYYNGEERAKGNILERFSAQQFPDLHSELNLSSLELGDSALYFCASSSRGGVYGYTFGSGTRLTVV.

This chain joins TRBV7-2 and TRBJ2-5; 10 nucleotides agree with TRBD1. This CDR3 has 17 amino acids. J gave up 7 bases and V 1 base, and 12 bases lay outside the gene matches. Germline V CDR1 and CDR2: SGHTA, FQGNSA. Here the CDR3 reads CASSLGWRTGGKGTQYF. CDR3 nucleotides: TGTGCCAGCAGCTTAGGCTGGAGGACAGGGGGGAAGGGGACCCAGTACTTC.

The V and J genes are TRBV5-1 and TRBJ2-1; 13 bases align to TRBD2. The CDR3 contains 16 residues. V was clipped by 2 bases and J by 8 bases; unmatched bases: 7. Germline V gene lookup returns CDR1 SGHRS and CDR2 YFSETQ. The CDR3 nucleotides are TGCGCCAGCAGCTTAAGGACTAGCGGGAGAACCCATGAGCAGTTCTTC. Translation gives CASSLRTSGRTHEQFF.

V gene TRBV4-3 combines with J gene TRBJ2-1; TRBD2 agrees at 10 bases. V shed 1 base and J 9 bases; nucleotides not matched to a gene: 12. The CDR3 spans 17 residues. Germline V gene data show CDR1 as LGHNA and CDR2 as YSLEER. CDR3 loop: CASSQGGAGTSVREQFF. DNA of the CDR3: TGCGCCAGCAGCCAAGGGGGGGCTGGGACTAGCGTGCGTGAGCAGTTCTTC.

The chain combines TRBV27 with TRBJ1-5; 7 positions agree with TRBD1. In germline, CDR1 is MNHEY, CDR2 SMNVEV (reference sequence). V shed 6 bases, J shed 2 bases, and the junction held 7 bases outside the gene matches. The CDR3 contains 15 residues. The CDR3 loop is CASSTGTERNQPQHF. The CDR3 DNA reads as TGTGCCAGCAGCACCGGGACAGAACGCAATCAGCCCCAGCATTTT.

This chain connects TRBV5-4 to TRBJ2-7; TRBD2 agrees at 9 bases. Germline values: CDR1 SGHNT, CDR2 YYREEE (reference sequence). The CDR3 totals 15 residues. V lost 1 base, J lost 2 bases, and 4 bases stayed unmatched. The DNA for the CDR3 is TGTGCCAGCAGCTTGAGCGGGAGGACCGCCTACGAGCAGTACTTC. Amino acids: CASSLSGRTAYEQYF.

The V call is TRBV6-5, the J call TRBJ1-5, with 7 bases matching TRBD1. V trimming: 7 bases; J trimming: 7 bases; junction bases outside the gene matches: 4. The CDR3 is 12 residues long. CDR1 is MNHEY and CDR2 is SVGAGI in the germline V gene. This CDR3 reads CASTRQGQPQHF. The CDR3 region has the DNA TGTGCCAGCACCAGACAGGGACAGCCCCAGCATTTT.

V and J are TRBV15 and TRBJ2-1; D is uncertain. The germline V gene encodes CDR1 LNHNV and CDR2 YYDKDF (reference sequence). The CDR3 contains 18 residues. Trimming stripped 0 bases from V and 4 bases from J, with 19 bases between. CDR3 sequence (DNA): TGTGCCACCAGCAGAGATGGCAGCGCAAGAACCCCATACAATGAGCAGTTCTTC. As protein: CATSRDGSARTPYNEQFF.

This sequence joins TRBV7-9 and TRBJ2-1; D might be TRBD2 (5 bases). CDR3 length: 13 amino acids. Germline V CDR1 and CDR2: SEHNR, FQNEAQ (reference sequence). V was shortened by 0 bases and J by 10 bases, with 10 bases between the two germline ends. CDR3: CASSLAVRGEQFF. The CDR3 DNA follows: TGTGCCAGCAGCTTAGCGGTACGGGGAGAGCAGTTCTTC.

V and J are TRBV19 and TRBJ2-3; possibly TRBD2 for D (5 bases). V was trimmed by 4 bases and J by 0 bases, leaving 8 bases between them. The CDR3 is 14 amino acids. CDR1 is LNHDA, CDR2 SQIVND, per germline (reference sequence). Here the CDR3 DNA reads TGTGCCAGTAGTAAAGGACTCAGCACAGATACGCAGTATTTT. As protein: CASSKGLSTDTQYF.

The CDR3 DNA reads as TGTGCCAGTAGTGTCCGAGGGGGCGGTAATGAAAAACTGTTTTTT. It codes for CASSVRGGGNEKLFF. This chain joins TRBV19 and TRBJ1-4, with TRBD1 identical over 7 bases. The CDR3 spans 15 residues. Germline assignment: CDR1 LNHDA and CDR2 SQIVND (reference sequence). V lost 5 bases to trimming and J lost 4 bases; unmatched junction nucleotides: 7.

CDR3 sequence: CASSQDLRDRGQQPQHF. DNA of the CDR3: TGTGCCAGCAGCCAAGATTTGAGGGACAGGGGCCAGCAGCCCCAGCATTTT. The chain employs TRBV14 and TRBJ1-5; TRBD1 matches 10 bases. V gave up 0 bases and J gave up 7 bases; unmatched junction bases: 9. The CDR3 is made up of 17 amino acids. Germline V gene data show CDR1 as SGHDN and CDR2 as FVKESK.

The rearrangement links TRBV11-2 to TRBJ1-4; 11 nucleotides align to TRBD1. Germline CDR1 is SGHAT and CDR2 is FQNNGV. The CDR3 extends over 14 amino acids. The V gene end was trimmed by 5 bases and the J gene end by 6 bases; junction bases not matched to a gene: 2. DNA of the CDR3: TGTGCCAGCAGCAGGACAGGGGGCTATGAAAAACTGTTTTTT. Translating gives CASSRTGGYEKLFF.

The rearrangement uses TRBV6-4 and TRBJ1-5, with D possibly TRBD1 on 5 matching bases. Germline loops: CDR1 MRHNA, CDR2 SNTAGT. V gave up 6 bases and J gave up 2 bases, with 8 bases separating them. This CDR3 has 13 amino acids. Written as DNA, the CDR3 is TGTGCCAGCAGCTGGGGGGGCAATCAGCCCCAGCATTTT. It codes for CASSWGGNQPQHF.

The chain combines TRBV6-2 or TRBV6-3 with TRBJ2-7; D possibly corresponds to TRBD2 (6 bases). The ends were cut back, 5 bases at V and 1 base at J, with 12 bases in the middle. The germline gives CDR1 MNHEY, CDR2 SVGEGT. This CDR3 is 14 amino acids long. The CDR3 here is CASSGYSGSYEQYF. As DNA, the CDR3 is TGTGCCAGCAGTGGCTATAGCGGTTCCTACGAGCAGTACTTC.